The source of this TCR beta chain is a study of CD4 T cells in relation to SARS-CoV-2 and coronaviruses. The assay was immunoSEQ multiplex PCR, and TCRdb's table has in-frame clones only and misses some. The sample includes about 60,000 clones, about 94% of them seen just once. General study points: The cross-reactivity analysis covered only spike protein, not other viral proteins.

V shed 5 bases, J shed 0 bases, and the junction held 6 bases outside the gene matches. Per the germline V gene, CDR1 is LGHDT and CDR2 is YNNKEL (reference sequence). The length of the CDR3 is 15 residues. Unexposed donor CD4+ T cells date from about 2011-2018, before the COVID-19 pandemic. In regard to this clone: Its target is unknown.

This receptor was identified in a human donor in good health. This rearrangement joins TRBV3-1 (or the pseudogene TRBV3-2) to TRBJ1-1; 7 nucleotides line up with TRBD1. The sequenced material came from naive CD4+ T cells from PBMCs. As to subset: naive CD4+ T cells isolated by negative enrichment. Here the CDR3 reads CASSVVGTVNTEAFF. DNA for the CDR3: TGTGCCAGCAGCGTCGTGGGGACAGTGAACACTGAAGCTTTCTTT.